Given below is one TCR beta chain in context. What it binds is unknown. V lost 5 bases to trimming and J lost 4 bases; unmatched junction nucleotides: 5. The length of the CDR3 is 14 residues. Germline-derived CDR1 and CDR2 are SGHTA and FQGNSA. Regarding the study as a whole: The TCR gene usage of tumor memory CD4+ T cells clustered together with blood and lymph node memory CD4+ cells and with lymph node naive CD4+ cells.

TCRdb independently ran MiXCR on the 5' RACE reads; one entry per CDR3 protein. The sample shows tens of thousands of distinct CDR3 sequences, 22% of them seen only once. Tregs were sorted as CD4+CD25+CD127-/low cells. Sequenced input: Tregs sorted from blood. This TCR derives from a female donor with breast cancer. The chain employs TRBV7-2 and TRBJ2-7; TRBD2 agrees at 10 bases. The CDR3 sequence: CASSSGRANYEQYF. DNA of the CDR3: TGTGCCAGCAGCAGCGGGAGGGCCAATTACGAGCAGTACTTC.